This T cell receptor (beta chain) was identified in a study of cytomegalovirus exposure and HLA in healthy donors. In the study overall: Earlier work reported approximately 100 million unique TCR beta sequences from some 180 million T cells. Overall study results and limits: Certain indistinguishable V segments, among them TRBV6-2 and TRBV6-3, were excluded. Reported results showed that the classifier diagnosed cytomegalovirus status with high specificity and sensitivity. A later analysis, which compared TCR beta chains of equal frequency, found the HLA-associated ones more clonally expanded.

Concerning this clone itself: What it recognizes is unknown.

This PCR relied on a set of 60 Vbeta primers and 13 Jbeta primers. Profiling relied on immunoSEQ multiplex PCR, and the TCRdb table lists in-frame clones only, not all of them. The sample has 35,000 to 50,000 clones, 65% to 85% seen once. Germline assignment: CDR1 SGHAT and CDR2 FQNNGV. Trimming at V came to 4 bases and at J to 15 bases, leaving 10 bases not matched to a gene. The CDR3 is 14 amino acids. The receptor was isolated from a man aged 45-65 years in good health and CMV-seronegative. The source material was PBMCs. V gene TRBV11-2 combines with J gene TRBJ2-3; 13 positions match TRBD2. CDR3 sequence reads: CASSSRLAGGLHYF. The CDR3 DNA reads as TGTGCCAGCAGCTCCAGACTAGCGGGGGGCCTACATTATTTT.